The 18 T cell receptor beta chains below come from one sample, sequenced in a study of OX40 agonist ivuxolimab in advanced cancers. Assay used: immunoSEQ multiplex PCR; TCRdb lists only in-frame clones, some missing. This sample yields 55,000 to 65,000 clones, of which roughly nine tenths are seen a single time; approximately 4% belongs to the top ten. Sequences were derived from CD4+ or CD8+ T cells sorted from blood, sampled in a trial of the OX40 agonist ivuxolimab. All receptors derive from an adult with an advanced solid tumor such as melanoma, head and neck, liver or kidney cancer.

This clone was detected once. This chain links TRBV19 with TRBJ2-7; D possibly corresponds to TRBD2 (6 bases). V shed 6 bases and J shed 7 bases, with 22 bases lying between them. Germline assignment: CDR1 LNHDA and CDR2 SQIVND (reference sequence). CDR3 length: 15 residues. As DNA, the CDR3 is TGTGCCAGTAGCCCTGGGACTTTTGGCGTTAAGGAGCAGTACTTC. It specifies CASSPGTFGVKEQYF.

The gene calls are TRBV7-2 and TRBJ1-3, with no clear D. The germline gives CDR1 SGHTA, CDR2 FQGNSA. V shed 5 bases and J shed 9 bases, with 17 bases lying between them. There are 14 residues in the CDR3. In DNA, the CDR3 is TGTGCCAGCAGCCACACAACTGCCCTTGGCACCATATATTTT. Translation: CASSHTTALGTIYF. The whole variable domain, remainder taken from reference TRBV7-2 and TRBJ1-3, is GAGVSQSPSNKVTEKGKDVELRCDPISGHTALYWYRQSLGQGLEFLIYFQGNSAPDKSGLPSDRFSAERTGGSVSTLTIQRTQQEDSAVYLCASSHTTALGTIYFGEGSWLTVV.

The V call is TRBV10-3, the J call TRBJ1-2, with D perhaps TRBD1 (5 bases). Per the germline V gene, CDR1 is ENHRY and CDR2 is SYGVKD. CDR3 length: 15 residues. Trimming cost V 8 bases and J 2 bases, with 18 bases left between them. In DNA, the CDR3 is TGTGCCATCCACGACACGGGGTCAGGGAACTATGGCTACACCTTC. Protein sequence: CAIHDTGSGNYGYTF.

The chain couples TRBV19 to TRBJ1-1; TRBD1 aligns across 7 bases. V trimming: 6 bases; J trimming: 4 bases; junction bases outside the gene matches: 8. There are 14 residues in the CDR3. From germline, CDR1 is LNHDA and CDR2 SQIVND (reference sequence). CDR3 DNA: TGTGCCAGTAGGGGGGACAGCGCTAGCACTGAAGCTTTCTTT. Amino acid sequence: CASRGDSASTEAFF.

For the CDR3, the DNA is TGCGCCAGCAGCGTGGGACCGAACTACGAGCAGTACTTC. Translated: CASSVGPNYEQYF. The rearrangement uses TRBV5-1 and TRBJ2-7; either TRBD1 or TRBD2 may fit D (5 bases each). The germline V gene encodes CDR1 SGHRS and CDR2 YFSETQ. V shed 4 bases and J shed 3 bases, with 11 bases lying between them. CDR3 length equals 13 residues.

This clone was seen a single time. The gene calls are TRBV12-5 and TRBJ1-1; D is unclear. Germline V gives CDR1 LGHNT, CDR2 FRNRAP. The ends were cut back, 6 bases at V and 0 bases at J, with 14 bases in the middle. There are 15 residues in the CDR3. CDR3 loop: CASGPPRGLNTEAFF. In nucleotides, the CDR3 is TGTGCTAGTGGCCCTCCCCGGGGTCTGAACACTGAAGCTTTCTTT.

The gene calls are TRBV11-1 and TRBJ1-2, with D maybe TRBD1 (5 bases). The CDR3 is made up of 15 amino acids. Germline-derived CDR1 and CDR2 are SGHAT and FQDESV (reference sequence). V was cut by 4 bases and J by 2 bases, with 14 bases left in between. Here the CDR3 DNA reads TGTGCCAGCAGCTCTCCAGGGACGGAGAACTATGGCTACACCTTC. This gives the protein CASSSPGTENYGYTF.

The chain is built from TRBV10-1 and TRBJ2-7, with a weak D call TRBD2 (6 bases). The CDR3 totals 12 residues. V lost 9 bases and J 2 bases, leaving 11 bases between the germline ends. The germline gives CDR1 WNHNN, CDR2 SYGVQD (reference sequence). CDR3 in DNA: TGCGCCAGGGCGGGACGGGCCTACGAGCAGTACTTC. It codes for CARAGRAYEQYF.

This clone was seen a single time. This chain uses TRBV9 with TRBJ2-3, with D unresolved. Germline CDR1 is SGDLS and CDR2 is YYNGEE. The CDR3 spans 15 residues. The V and J ends lost 0 bases and 0 bases respectively, with 8 bases between them. This chain's CDR3 is CASSVAGVSTDTQYF. CDR3 coding DNA: TGTGCCAGCAGCGTAGCTGGGGTTAGCACAGATACGCAGTATTTT.

The chain recombines TRBV9 with TRBJ1-5; D is undetermined. Trimming stripped 0 bases from V and 5 bases from J, with 12 bases between. There are 15 residues in the CDR3. Germline loops: CDR1 SGDLS, CDR2 YYNGEE. CDR3 DNA sequence: TGTGCCAGCAGCGTAGGTGAAGGGAGCGATCAGCCCCAGCATTTT. This sequence encodes CASSVGEGSDQPQHF. The full variable domain, its missing parts supplied by reference TRBV9 and TRBJ1-5, is DSGVTQTPKHLITATGQRVTLRCSPRSGDLSVYWYQQSLDQGLQFLIQYYNGEERAKGNILERFSAQQFPDLHSELNLSSLELGDSALYFCASSVGEGSDQPQHFGDGTRLSIL.

The chain employs TRBV7-2 and TRBJ2-2, with D tentatively TRBD2 (6 bases). The CDR3 length is 17 residues. Trimming cost V 5 bases and J 4 bases, with 20 bases left between them. Germline CDR1 SGHTA, CDR2 FQGNSA. The CDR3 reads CASSLAPAGLSTGELFF. Written as DNA, the CDR3 is TGTGCCAGCAGCCTCGCCCCGGCGGGACTCTCCACCGGGGAGCTGTTTTTT. The variable domain in full, with the rest retrieved from reference TRBV7-2 and TRBJ2-2, is GAGVSQSPSNKVTEKGKDVELRCDPISGHTALYWYRQSLGQGLEFLIYFQGNSAPDKSGLPSDRFSAERTGGSVSTLTIQRTQQEDSAVYLCASSLAPAGLSTGELFFGEGSRLTVL.

The chain carries TRBV5-6 and TRBJ2-1; possibly TRBD1 for D (6 bases). Between the trimmed V and J ends, which lost 1 base and 7 bases, there was a span of 9 bases. Germline V gene data show CDR1 as SGHDT and CDR2 as YYEEEE. The CDR3 runs 13 residues. CDR3 sequence (DNA): TGTGCCAGCAGCTTGTCGCAGGGGAATGAGCAGTTCTTC. It translates to CASSLSQGNEQFF.

The chain combines TRBV4-2 with TRBJ2-3; D might be TRBD2 (6 bases). The CDR3 has 15 amino acids. Trimming removed 0 bases from V and 4 bases from J, with 11 bases in between. Germline loops: CDR1 LGHNA, CDR2 YNFKEQ. The CDR3 here is CASSQDDGDSDTQYF. CDR3 bases: TGTGCCAGCAGCCAAGATGATGGGGACTCAGATACGCAGTATTTT.

This clone was counted once. V and J are TRBV6-5 and TRBJ2-7, with 9 bases identical to TRBD1. The CDR3 covers 16 residues. Germline V gene sequence: CDR1 MNHEY, CDR2 SVGAGI. The V and J ends lost 2 bases and 1 base, in that order; junction bases with no gene match: 6. The CDR3 loop reads CASSYTGGQGSYEQYF. CDR3 in DNA: TGTGCCAGCAGTTACACGGGGGGACAGGGTTCCTACGAGCAGTACTTC.

A remark on this clone: A read error may account for a junction end that differs from germline. J is TRBJ2-7 and V is TRBV5-1, with D maybe TRBD2 (5 bases). The CDR3 has 14 amino acids. Per germline, CDR1 SGHRS and CDR2 YFSETQ. CDR3 sequence (DNA): TGCGCCAGCTGCTTCGGGAAAGGGTCCTACGAGCAGTACTTC. Its protein is CASCFGKGSYEQYF.

The chain links TRBV7-2 to TRBJ1-4, with D possibly being TRBD1 (5 bases). The germline CDR1 and CDR2 sequences are SGHTA and FQGNSA. There are 16 residues in the CDR3. V lost 5 bases to trimming and J lost 10 bases, with 23 bases between them. The CDR3 bases are TGTGCCAGCAGCCTGAAATCCGGGACCACTGTCAGAAAACTGTTTTTT. Its translation: CASSLKSGTTVRKLFF.

This chain uses TRBV29-1 with TRBJ2-2, with D unresolved. CDR3 length equals 14 residues. Deletions cut 4 bases from V and 5 bases from J, with 14 bases between. From germline, CDR1 is SQVTM and CDR2 ANQGSEA. For the CDR3, the DNA is TGCAGCGTTGCAATCGGGTTGCCGACCGGGGAGCTGTTTTTT. Protein: CSVAIGLPTGELFF.

This sequence joins TRBV7-2 and TRBJ1-2; D might be TRBD1 (6 bases). CDR1 and CDR2 from the germline V gene are SGHTA and FQGNSA. The CDR3 loop spans 14 amino acids. The V end lost 2 bases, the J end lost 7 bases, and 14 bases lay between the germline ends. The CDR3 DNA reads as TGTGCCAGCAGCTTATACACAGGGACGGCTGGCTACACCTTC. Protein product: CASSLYTGTAGYTF.